This T cell receptor (beta chain) stems from a study of T-cell memory formation after mild COVID-19. Germline V lookup: CDR1 SQVTM, CDR2 ANQGSEA. The V and J ends lost 4 bases and 0 bases respectively, with 5 bases between them. The CDR3 extends over 12 amino acids. One entry per CDR3 protein results from TCRdb running MiXCR on the 5' RACE reads. This sample has 400,000 or so distinct CDR3 sequences, with around 20% found just once. This clonotype turned up a few times. This receptor was obtained from an adult woman who had mild COVID-19 (a few samples of this study predate the infection). Cell type and time point are not known. Sequencing was performed on PBMCs or a T cell subset sorted from them (not recorded which). The rearrangement joins TRBV29-1 to TRBJ2-3; D ambiguous. The CDR3 coding sequence is TGCAGCGTTGGGGGTAGCACAGATACGCAGTATTTT. This encodes CSVGGSTDTQYF.